A selection of T cell receptor beta chains follows, all from one sample in a study of cytomegalovirus exposure and HLA in healthy donors. Clones were read by immunoSEQ multiplex PCR, and TCRdb kept only the in-frame ones, dropping some. Seen in this sample are about 20,000 clones; the ten most common clones hold 22%. Sequencing used PBMCs. These receptor sequences come from a man aged 55 to 70 in good health and CMV-seropositive. Each CDR3 is given with its conserved first and last residue. A D gene is named only where the DNA matches it firmly. Rows may omit the clone size; those that give it use once, few, many or a size class.

j_call clone_size v_call d_call cdr3_aa cdr3_nt
TRBJ2-3 - TRBV5-1 - CASSSGDLDTQYF TGCGCCAGCAGCTCGGGGGACTTAGATACGCAGTATTTT
TRBJ2-1 - TRBV27 TRBD2 CASTRGSGRGRGNEQFF TGTGCCAGCACCCGTGGTAGCGGGAGAGGTAGGGGCAATGAGCAGTTCTTC
TRBJ1-1 - TRBV29-1 TRBD1 CSAQRQGADTEAFF TGCAGCGCCCAACGACAGGGGGCCGACACTGAAGCTTTCTTT
TRBJ2-5 - TRBV30 - CAWSKGTNRRETQYF TGTGCCTGGAGTAAAGGGACAAACCGGAGAGAGACCCAGTACTTC
TRBJ2-7 - TRBV5-1 - CASSPAGYYEQYF TGCGCCAGCAGCCCAGCAGGGTACTACGAGCAGTACTTC
TRBJ2-1 - TRBV18 - CASSLQDRNEQFF TGTGCCAGCTCACTACAGGACCGCAATGAGCAGTTCTTC
TRBJ1-1 - TRBV5-8 TRBD1 CASRRGGAVNTEAFF TGTGCCAGCAGGAGAGGGGGCGCGGTGAACACTGAAGCTTTCTTT
TRBJ2-7 medium-sized TRBV9 - CASSVGADSYEQYF TGTGCCAGCAGCGTTGGGGCGGACTCCTACGAGCAGTACTTC
TRBJ2-7 - TRBV14 - CASSPSLGGRFLKQYF TGTGCCAGCAGCCCCTCCCTAGGAGGGAGGTTCCTCAAGCAGTACTTC
TRBJ1-1 - TRBV5-1 TRBD1 CASSPTDRGGTEAFF TGCGCCAGCAGCCCAACTGACAGGGGAGGCACTGAAGCTTTCTTT
TRBJ2-5 - TRBV4-1 TRBD2 CASSRTPGLAGETQYF TGCGCCAGCAGCCGGACCCCGGGACTAGCGGGTGAGACCCAGTACTTC
TRBJ1-1 - TRBV14 - CASSQGYSFEAFF TGTGCCAGCAGCCAAGGATACAGTTTTGAAGCTTTCTTT
TRBJ2-5 - TRBV4-1 TRBD2 CASSQGSSGSGETQYF TGCGCCAGCAGCCAAGGGTCTAGCGGGAGCGGGGAGACCCAGTACTTC
TRBJ1-2 - TRBV7-2 - CASSLASIQYGYTF TGTGCCAGCAGCTTAGCGTCGATACAGTATGGCTACACCTTC
TRBJ2-7 - TRBV4-1 TRBD2 CASSQEPSGSSYEQYF TGCGCCAGCAGCCAAGAACCCAGCGGGAGTTCCTACGAGCAGTACTTC
TRBJ1-4 - TRBV29-1 TRBD1 CSVLRGQGEKLFF TGCAGCGTCCTCAGGGGGCAGGGTGAAAAACTGTTTTTT
TRBJ2-3 - TRBV30 - CAWTTADTQYF TGTGCCTGGACCACGGCAGATACGCAGTATTTT
TRBJ1-3 - TRBV7-9 - CARGTGSSGNTIYF TGTGCTCGCGGAACAGGTAGCTCTGGAAACACCATATATTTT
TRBJ1-4 - TRBV18 TRBD1 CASSGRTGSNEKLFF TGTGCCAGCTCAGGAAGGACAGGGTCTAATGAAAAACTGTTTTTT
TRBJ2-4 - TRBV4-2 TRBD2 CASSQPGLAGEHIQYF TGTGCCAGCAGCCAGCCGGGACTAGCGGGAGAACACATTCAGTACTTC
TRBJ1-4 - TRBV29-1 - CSVLVNEKLFF TGCAGCGTTTTAGTTAATGAAAAACTGTTTTTT
TRBJ2-5 - TRBV7-9 TRBD2 CASSLALGTTETQYF TGTGCCAGCAGCTTAGCGCTGGGGACTACGGAGACCCAGTACTTC
TRBJ1-1 - TRBV6-5 - CASSRQGPNTEAFF TGTGCCAGCAGCCGGCAGGGCCCAAACACTGAAGCTTTCTTT
TRBJ2-3 - TRBV4-1 TRBD2 CASSQDGGRADTQYF TGCGCCAGCAGCCAAGATGGGGGGAGGGCCGATACGCAGTATTTT
TRBJ2-5 - TRBV18 TRBD2 CASALTSGAIQETQYF TGTGCCAGCGCACTCACTAGCGGCGCCATCCAAGAGACCCAGTACTTC
TRBJ2-3 - TRBV18 - CASSGGMGDTQYF TGTGCCAGCTCCGGGGGTATGGGAGATACGCAGTATTTT
TRBJ1-1 - TRBV29-1 - CSVARGQGGTEAFF TGCAGCGTCGCTCGGGGCCAAGGGGGCACTGAAGCTTTCTTT
TRBJ1-2 - TRBV29-1 TRBD1 CSVVGQGGNGYTF TGCAGCGTAGTAGGACAGGGGGGGAATGGCTACACCTTC
TRBJ2-5 - TRBV6-1 TRBD1 CASRGQGKETQYF TGTGCCAGCAGGGGACAGGGGAAAGAGACCCAGTACTTC
TRBJ2-5 - TRBV7-2 TRBD2 CASSPRTSGRGETQYF TGTGCCAGCAGCCCCAGGACTAGCGGGAGAGGAGAGACCCAGTACTTC
TRBJ2-5 - TRBV29-1 TRBD2 CSVWTSGETQYF TGCAGCGTTTGGACTAGCGGAGAGACCCAGTACTTC
TRBJ1-5 - TRBV9 - CASSEDQGGNQPQHF TGTGCCAGCAGCGAGGACCAGGGCGGCAATCAGCCCCAGCATTTT
TRBJ2-1 - TRBV29-1 TRBD2 CSVEDRRLAGGQGDEQFF TGCAGCGTTGAGGACCGCCGTCTAGCGGGAGGTCAAGGGGATGAGCAGTTCTTC
TRBJ2-7 - TRBV5-1 TRBD2 CASSAGGTASAYEQYF TGCGCCAGCAGCGCGGGGGGGACGGCGAGCGCCTACGAGCAGTACTTC
TRBJ2-2 - TRBV27 - CASTPPGVYCRELFF TGTGCCAGCACCCCTCCGGGGGTCTATTGTCGGGAGCTGTTTTTT